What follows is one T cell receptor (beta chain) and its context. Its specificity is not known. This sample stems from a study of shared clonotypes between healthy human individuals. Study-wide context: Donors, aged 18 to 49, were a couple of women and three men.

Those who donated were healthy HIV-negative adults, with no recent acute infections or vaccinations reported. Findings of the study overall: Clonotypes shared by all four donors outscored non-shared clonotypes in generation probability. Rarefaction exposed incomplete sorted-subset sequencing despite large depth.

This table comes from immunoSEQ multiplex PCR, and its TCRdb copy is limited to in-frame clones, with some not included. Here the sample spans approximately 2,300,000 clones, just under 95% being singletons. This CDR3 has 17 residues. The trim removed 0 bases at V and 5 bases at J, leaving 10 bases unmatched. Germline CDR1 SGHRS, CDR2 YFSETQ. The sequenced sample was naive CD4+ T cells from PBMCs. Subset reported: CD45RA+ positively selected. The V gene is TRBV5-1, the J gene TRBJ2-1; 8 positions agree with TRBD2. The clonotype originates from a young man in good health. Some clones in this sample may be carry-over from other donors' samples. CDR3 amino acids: CASSLGPGGPSDNEQFF. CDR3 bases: TGCGCCAGCAGCTTGGGGCCGGGAGGGCCCTCGGACAATGAGCAGTTCTTC.